This is a list of T cell receptor beta chains from one sample in a study of CD8 T cells in Susac syndrome. TCRdb used MiXCR to reprocess the immunoSEQ multiplex PCR reads, holding one entry per CDR3 protein. The sample has under 200,000 distinct CDR3 sequences; around 96% are singletons. The sequenced sample was CD8+ T cells from PBMCs. These receptor sequences come from a human donor with multiple sclerosis. Both conserved end residues are part of each CDR3. The D gene is left open where the match is weak. Only part of the rows carry a size: once, few, many, or a class if the clone is expanded.

j_gene: TRBJ2-5
v_gene: TRBV28
abundance: -
d_gene: TRBD2
CDR3nt: TGTGCCAGCAGTTTAAGCTCTAGCGGTGAGACCCAGTACTTC
CDR3aa: CASSLSSSGETQYF

j_gene: TRBJ2-1
v_gene: TRBV9
abundance: -
d_gene: TRBD2
CDR3nt: TGTGCCAGCAGCACTAGCGGGGGGACCAATGAGCAGTTCTTC
CDR3aa: CASSTSGGTNEQFF

j_gene: TRBJ2-1
v_gene: TRBV12-3/TRBV12-4
abundance: -
d_gene: TRBD1
CDR3nt: TGTGCCAGCAGTAGAGACAGGGGAGGTGAGCAGTTCTTC
CDR3aa: CASSRDRGGEQFF

j_gene: TRBJ1-2
v_gene: TRBV3-1
abundance: -
d_gene: -
CDR3nt: TGTGCCAGCAGCCGAGTGACGGGACTATTGTATGGCTACACCTTC
CDR3aa: CASSRVTGLLYGYTF

j_gene: TRBJ2-4
v_gene: TRBV20-1
abundance: -
d_gene: -
CDR3nt: TGCAGTGCGTTGACTAGTTTCGTAGCCAAAAACATTCAGTACTTC
CDR3aa: CSALTSFVAKNIQYF

j_gene: TRBJ2-1
v_gene: TRBV29-1
abundance: few
d_gene: -
CDR3nt: TGCAGCTTTCCCCTACGCACGGTTGGGGAGCAGTTCTTC
CDR3aa: CSFPLRTVGEQFF

j_gene: TRBJ2-3
v_gene: TRBV2
abundance: -
d_gene: -
CDR3nt: TGTGCCAGCCGGGACGGAAGCACAGATACGCAGTATTTT
CDR3aa: CASRDGSTDTQYF

j_gene: TRBJ1-5
v_gene: TRBV20-1
abundance: once
d_gene: -
CDR3nt: TGCAGTGCTAGCGAGGGGACACTTAGCAATCAGCCCCAGCATTTT
CDR3aa: CSASEGTLSNQPQHF

j_gene: TRBJ2-7
v_gene: TRBV20-1
abundance: -
d_gene: -
CDR3nt: TGCAGTGCCAGGACCGGGACATACTCCTACGAGCAGTACTTC
CDR3aa: CSARTGTYSYEQYF

j_gene: TRBJ2-3
v_gene: TRBV4-1
abundance: -
d_gene: TRBD2
CDR3nt: TGCGCCAGCAGCCATAGCGGGGAGAGCACAGATACGCAGTATTTT
CDR3aa: CASSHSGESTDTQYF

j_gene: TRBJ2-1
v_gene: TRBV5-1
abundance: once
d_gene: -
CDR3nt: TGCGCCAGCATGGGTGACAGCTACAATGAGCAGTTCTTC
CDR3aa: CASMGDSYNEQFF

j_gene: TRBJ2-3
v_gene: TRBV30
abundance: -
d_gene: TRBD2
CDR3nt: TGTGCCTGGAGTGGAGGGATCGGGGGGGATACGCAGTATTTT
CDR3aa: CAWSGGIGGDTQYF

j_gene: TRBJ2-7
v_gene: TRBV3-1
abundance: -
d_gene: -
CDR3nt: TGTGCCAGCAGCCAAGTTGGGCGGCCTAGGATCTACGAGCAGTACTTC
CDR3aa: CASSQVGRPRIYEQYF

j_gene: TRBJ2-7
v_gene: TRBV5-1
abundance: -
d_gene: -
CDR3nt: TGCGCCAGCACCAACGGACTGACCTACGAGCAGTACTTC
CDR3aa: CASTNGLTYEQYF

j_gene: TRBJ2-1
v_gene: TRBV25-1
abundance: once
d_gene: -
CDR3nt: TGTGCCAGCAGCATGTTTCGAACAGGGGAGCAGTTCTTC
CDR3aa: CASSMFRTGEQFF

j_gene: TRBJ2-5
v_gene: TRBV20-1
abundance: -
d_gene: -
CDR3nt: TGCAATGCTAGATCGCTCAGGGCAAGGGAGACCCAGTACTTC
CDR3aa: CNARSLRARETQYF

j_gene: TRBJ2-1
v_gene: TRBV2
abundance: -
d_gene: -
CDR3nt: TGTGCCAGCAGTGAGAGTTATGAGCAGTTCTTC
CDR3aa: CASSESYEQFF

j_gene: TRBJ1-5
v_gene: TRBV29-1
abundance: -
d_gene: -
CDR3nt: TGCAGCGTTGTCGTTGAAGGGTCCCAGCATTTT
CDR3aa: CSVVVEGSQHF

j_gene: TRBJ2-7
v_gene: TRBV28
abundance: -
d_gene: -
CDR3nt: TGTGCCAGCAGTCCTAGTCAGCTCGAGCAGTACTTC
CDR3aa: CASSPSQLEQYF

j_gene: TRBJ2-1
v_gene: TRBV20-1
abundance: -
d_gene: -
CDR3nt: TGCAGTGCTAGAGACAGGGGTTTCGATTACAATGAGCAGTTCTTC
CDR3aa: CSARDRGFDYNEQFF

j_gene: TRBJ2-7
v_gene: TRBV20-1
abundance: -
d_gene: -
CDR3nt: TGCAGTGCTAGAGATCGACAGGTGCCAAACTACGAGCAGTACTTC
CDR3aa: CSARDRQVPNYEQYF

j_gene: TRBJ1-2
v_gene: TRBV6-2/TRBV6-3
abundance: -
d_gene: -
CDR3nt: TGTGCCAGCAGTCCCAGGGACGGGCATTTAAGCTACACCTTC
CDR3aa: CASSPRDGHLSYTF

j_gene: TRBJ2-4
v_gene: TRBV5-6
abundance: -
d_gene: -
CDR3nt: TGTGCCAGCAGCGAACAGCACCCACCCCTAGCCAAAAACATTCAGTACTTC
CDR3aa: CASSEQHPPLAKNIQYF

j_gene: TRBJ1-1
v_gene: TRBV12-3/TRBV12-4
abundance: -
d_gene: -
CDR3nt: TGTGCCAGCAGTTTTTTCGGCACTGAAGCTTTCTTT
CDR3aa: CASSFFGTEAFF

j_gene: TRBJ2-7
v_gene: TRBV6-5
abundance: -
d_gene: TRBD1
CDR3nt: TGTGCCAGCAGTTACTCTAGGACAGGGGGCGGGATCGACTCCTACGAGCAGTACTTC
CDR3aa: CASSYSRTGGGIDSYEQYF

j_gene: TRBJ2-1
v_gene: TRBV9
abundance: -
d_gene: TRBD2
CDR3nt: TGTGCCAGCAGCGTAGGTCTAGCGGGGACACATGAGCAGTTCTTC
CDR3aa: CASSVGLAGTHEQFF

j_gene: TRBJ1-6
v_gene: TRBV27
abundance: -
d_gene: -
CDR3nt: TGTGCCAGCAGCTTTACAGGGATTAATTCACCCCTCCACTTT
CDR3aa: CASSFTGINSPLHF

j_gene: TRBJ2-7
v_gene: TRBV24-1
abundance: -
d_gene: TRBD1
CDR3nt: TGTGCCCCGGGACAGGGGGCTTACGAGCAGTACTTC
CDR3aa: CAPGQGAYEQYF

j_gene: TRBJ2-3
v_gene: TRBV25-1
abundance: -
d_gene: -
CDR3nt: TGTGCCAGCAGTGAGGAAGGGGGAATCGGCACAGATACGCAGTATTTT
CDR3aa: CASSEEGGIGTDTQYF

j_gene: TRBJ1-1
v_gene: TRBV12-3/TRBV12-4
abundance: -
d_gene: -
CDR3nt: TGTGCCAGCGGACCCAGGGATGATGAAGCTTTCTTT
CDR3aa: CASGPRDDEAFF

j_gene: TRBJ2-2
v_gene: TRBV10-3
abundance: -
d_gene: -
CDR3nt: TGTGCCATCAGTGAGTGGATCACCGGGGAGCTGTTTTTT
CDR3aa: CAISEWITGELFF

j_gene: TRBJ2-1
v_gene: TRBV30
abundance: -
d_gene: -
CDR3nt: TGTGCCGCGAAGGGCGGGCTGGGGAATGAGCAGTTCTTC
CDR3aa: CAAKGGLGNEQFF

j_gene: TRBJ1-2
v_gene: TRBV29-1
abundance: -
d_gene: TRBD1
CDR3nt: TGCAGCGTCCAGACAGGGGGCTATGGCTACACCTTC
CDR3aa: CSVQTGGYGYTF

j_gene: TRBJ1-5
v_gene: TRBV4-1
abundance: -
d_gene: -
CDR3nt: TGCGCCAGCAGCCCCCTGGCTGGTGATAGTAATCAGCCCCAGCATTTT
CDR3aa: CASSPLAGDSNQPQHF

j_gene: TRBJ2-5
v_gene: TRBV6-6
abundance: few
d_gene: -
CDR3nt: TGTGCCAGCAGTTCGGGGACCCAGTACTTC
CDR3aa: CASSSGTQYF

j_gene: TRBJ2-5
v_gene: TRBV6-1
abundance: -
d_gene: -
CDR3nt: TGTGCCAGCAGTCCTGGATGGGGTGGGGGGAAAGAGACCCAGTACTTC
CDR3aa: CASSPGWGGGKETQYF

j_gene: TRBJ2-1
v_gene: TRBV29-1
abundance: -
d_gene: TRBD2
CDR3nt: TGCAGCGTTGAAGGGACTAGCATCTATGAGCAGTTCTTC
CDR3aa: CSVEGTSIYEQFF

j_gene: TRBJ2-3
v_gene: TRBV3-1
abundance: once
d_gene: -
CDR3nt: TGTGCCAGCAGCCCCGGTGACCTTCCTCATACGCAGTATTTT
CDR3aa: CASSPGDLPHTQYF

j_gene: TRBJ2-3
v_gene: TRBV9
abundance: -
d_gene: -
CDR3nt: TGTGCCAGCAGCGTAGACACGGGCGATACGCAGTATTTT
CDR3aa: CASSVDTGDTQYF

j_gene: TRBJ2-1
v_gene: TRBV20-1
abundance: -
d_gene: TRBD2
CDR3nt: TGCAGTGCGACGGGACTAACAAGGGATGAGCAGTTCTTC
CDR3aa: CSATGLTRDEQFF